This T cell receptor (beta chain) emerged from a study of T cell clonotyping in hematopoietic cell transplantation. Study observations and caveats: After transplant, recipient diversity fell while pathologically expanded clonotypes grew through day 180. Higher Inverse Simpson Index values in graft donor and pretransplant recipient predicted broader posttransplant TCR diversity.

This table comes from immunoSEQ multiplex PCR, and its TCRdb copy is limited to in-frame clones, with some not included. The sample has roughly 7,000 clones, about nine tenths seen once. As for this clone: The antigen is unknown.

CDR1 SGHAT and CDR2 FQNNGV come from the germline V gene. With V trimmed by 5 bases and J by 1 base, 1 base remained unmatched. The CDR3 totals 13 residues. This TCR came from a male patient aged 18-30 years who had an allogeneic stem cell transplant from a related donor, so the T cells may come from the graft donor. Some clones in this sample may be carry-over from other donors' samples. This chain links TRBV11-2 with TRBJ2-5, with TRBD1 matching 7 bases. Material: PBMCs, obtained 100 days after allogeneic stem cell transplant. For the CDR3, the DNA is TGTGCCAGCAGCAGGGACAGCCAAGAGACCCAGTACTTC. Amino acids: CASSRDSQETQYF.